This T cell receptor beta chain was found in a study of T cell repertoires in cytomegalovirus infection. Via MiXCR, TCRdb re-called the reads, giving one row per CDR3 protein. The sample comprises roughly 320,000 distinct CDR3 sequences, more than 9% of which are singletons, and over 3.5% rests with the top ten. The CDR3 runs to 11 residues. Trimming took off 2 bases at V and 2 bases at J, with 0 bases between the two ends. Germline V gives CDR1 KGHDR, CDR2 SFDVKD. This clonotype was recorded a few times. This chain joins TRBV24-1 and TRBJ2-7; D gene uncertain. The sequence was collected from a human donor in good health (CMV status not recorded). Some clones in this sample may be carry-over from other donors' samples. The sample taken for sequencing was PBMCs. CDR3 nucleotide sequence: TGTGCCACCAGTGATTCCTACGAGCAGTACTTC. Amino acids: CATSDSYEQYF.